Here is one T cell receptor beta chain with its context. The antigen it binds to is not known. The sample holds no much larger clone one base away, and base qualities are not on file. The data derive from a study of OX40 agonist ivuxolimab in advanced cancers. About the investigation overall: The costimulatory receptor OX40 (CD134) was targeted by ivuxolimab, a fully human IgG2 agonistic monoclonal antibody. The paper describes the monotherapy dose-escalation part (N of about 52 patients) of the phase I trial of ivuxolimab. Intravenous ivuxolimab was administered to patients every 2 weeks at six dose levels: 0.01, 0.1, 0.3, 1.5, 3 and 10 mg/kg. Prior anti-PD-1, anti-PD-L1 or anti-CTLA-4 therapy was permitted, and about two fifths of dose-escalation patients had received checkpoint inhibitors. The point of sequencing TCRbeta in the periphery was to test whether ivuxolimab changed TCR sequence diversity and drove clonal T-cell expansion. Of the roughly 51 patients in dose escalation, approximately 20 had hepatocellular carcinoma, approximately 15 had melanoma, 9 had renal cell carcinoma and 9 had head and neck cancer. Partial responses occurred in three dose-escalation patients, of whom one had hepatocellular carcinoma and two had cutaneous melanoma. A male proportion of 70% to 90% and a mean age of roughly 58 years, ranging from roughly 20 to 80, were recorded for the dose-escalation cohort.

General study outcomes and caveats: In the 0.1-3.0 mg/kg groups, partial responders were among the patients with the lowest normalized peripheral clonal expansion, particularly in CD8+ T cells. Low levels of normalized T-cell clonal expansion were also seen in some patients who did not respond. The antigen specificity of the clonally expanded peripheral T cells was not determined. After ivuxolimab, more expanded clones were found on average in CD8+ T cells than in CD4+ T cells. At doses of 0.1 to 3.0 mg/kg, clonal expansion of both CD4+ and CD8+ T cells in blood was seen between baseline and week 6.

The trial excluded patients who had a history of autoimmune disease or were on systemic immunosuppression. Peripheral blood for TCR sequencing was collected from all dose cohorts at baseline, on cycle 4 day 1, and on cycle 7 day 1. Samples came from an open-label, multicenter, first-in-human phase I dose-escalation trial of ivuxolimab. Adults with locally advanced or metastatic melanoma, renal cell carcinoma, hepatocellular carcinoma or head and neck squamous cell carcinoma were enrolled in the trial. Before TCR sequencing, CD4+ and CD8+ T cells were separately sorted from peripheral blood. The CDR3 starts with the cysteine, ends with the phenylalanine, and has 19 residues. The entry retains the CDR3 DNA only, 57 bases that are in frame from base 1. Trimming takes 8 bases from V and 2 bases from J, and the germline ends sit 29 bases apart. For sequencing of the TCRbeta CDR3 region, genomic DNA was extracted from the sorted cells. The immunoSEQ Assay was used for sequencing of TCRbeta CDR3 regions. TCRdb provides this immuneACCESS table in a form limited to in-frame rearrangements. Some clones are lacking; in checked studies, under half of them reflect an unresolved V gene, and why the rest are absent is not known. The sample profile shows around 50,000 clones; approximately 79% of them were found once. The ten most abundant clones make up approximately 2% of the sample.

The sequencing here drew on CD4+ or CD8+ T cells sorted from blood, taken in a trial of the OX40 agonist ivuxolimab. The sequence derives from an adult with an advanced solid tumor such as melanoma, head and neck, liver or kidney cancer. The sequence joins TRBV23-1 to TRBJ2-3; TRBD2 is a weak D gene call, 6 bases matching. Being an ORF, TRBV23-1 has a function that is uncertain. The DNA sequence follows: TGCGCCAGCCGGACACACTTGCCGGGGATAGCGGAGGCCACAGATACGCAGTATTTT. This sequence encodes CASRTHLPGIAEATDTQYF.